The rows below give T cell receptor beta chains drawn from one sample of a study of blood T cells in healthy people across ages. One entry per CDR3 protein, called by TCRdb with MiXCR from the 5' RACE reads. The sample carries about 830,000 distinct CDR3 sequences, under 80% recorded once. The material sequenced was blood. These TCRs come from a man under 40 in good health. CDR3s include the opening cysteine and the closing phenylalanine or tryptophan.

V gene: TRBV28; CDR3 protein: CASSTLVGGLNEQFF
V gene: TRBV2; CDR3 protein: CARKPGTGGTYGYAF
V gene: TRBV7-8; CDR3 protein: CASSFRGGTQVSYEQYF
V gene: TRBV25-1; CDR3 protein: CASSESGRQGAYEQYF
V gene: TRBV5-1; CDR3 protein: CASSLSGGAQTQYF
V gene: TRBV30; CDR3 protein: CAWSVGFEGNEQFF
V gene: TRBV25-1; CDR3 protein: CVSGEQTNEQFF
V gene: TRBV27; CDR3 protein: CASSFPRDRVSSYNEQFF
V gene: TRBV9; CDR3 protein: CASSVVGVGYNEQFF
V gene: TRBV7-8; CDR3 protein: CASSLVAGSDIQYF
V gene: TRBV20-1; CDR3 protein: CSAARTASYTF
V gene: TRBV7-2; CDR3 protein: CASSQSGGAGSTDTQYF
V gene: TRBV5-1; CDR3 protein: CASNPMTSDTQYF
V gene: TRBV5-1; CDR3 protein: CASSLEARVQETQYF
V gene: TRBV4-2; CDR3 protein: CASSPGEGRGANQPQHF
V gene: TRBV29-1; CDR3 protein: CSVKGTSGGRTQETQYF
V gene: TRBV20-1; CDR3 protein: CSASGGDLVNQPQHF
V gene: TRBV7-9; CDR3 protein: CASSGGDQPQHF
V gene: TRBV5-1; CDR3 protein: CASSHRDRNTGELFF
V gene: TRBV20-1; CDR3 protein: CSARTGVATYEQYF
V gene: TRBV3-1; CDR3 protein: CASSLGTAHNSPLHF
V gene: TRBV4-1; CDR3 protein: CASSHGLAGTYGQYF
V gene: TRBV14; CDR3 protein: CASSPPGTGFDNEQFF
V gene: TRBV28; CDR3 protein: CASSFYGRQETQYF
V gene: TRBV7-9; CDR3 protein: CASSFEAGETQYF
V gene: TRBV28; CDR3 protein: CASTRQTTAYEQYF
V gene: TRBV29-1; CDR3 protein: CSVGRGQGGYGYTF
V gene: TRBV7-2; CDR3 protein: CASSLEPRDTQYF
V gene: TRBV6-6; CDR3 protein: CASSYRGATTDTQYF
V gene: TRBV4-3; CDR3 protein: CASSRGLGEQETQYF
V gene: TRBV4-1; CDR3 protein: CAGSHGVENQPQHF
V gene: TRBV6-6; CDR3 protein: CASSYQDRAYEQYF
V gene: TRBV5-1; CDR3 protein: CASRSGRYEQYF
V gene: TRBV25-1; CDR3 protein: CASSSRRGAQETQYF
V gene: TRBV29-1; CDR3 protein: CGAAGAYNEQFF
V gene: TRBV20-1; CDR3 protein: CSARKNRVREKLFF
V gene: TRBV4-3; CDR3 protein: CASSQQRSSTDTQYF
V gene: TRBV13; CDR3 protein: CASSPSGGAFEETQYF
V gene: TRBV4-3; CDR3 protein: CASSGGQGPYEQYF
V gene: TRBV7-3; CDR3 protein: CASSQDLGLAQSTDTQYF
V gene: TRBV7-8; CDR3 protein: CASNKLADSSTDTQYF
V gene: TRBV27; CDR3 protein: CASSRGWSGGLNEQFF
V gene: TRBV2; CDR3 protein: CASRGGNEWEQYF
V gene: TRBV12-3/TRBV12-4; CDR3 protein: CASEGDNYEQYF
V gene: TRBV20-1; CDR3 protein: CSAWDKIKWEGYTF
V gene: TRBV4-2; CDR3 protein: CASSQQTGVKNIQYF
V gene: TRBV20-1; CDR3 protein: CSARGPGDIQYF
V gene: TRBV10-3; CDR3 protein: CAISEYSDSYEQYF
V gene: TRBV4-3; CDR3 protein: CASSQGADWNNEQFF
V gene: TRBV15; CDR3 protein: CATSRAGSSTDTQYF
V gene: TRBV29-1; CDR3 protein: CSVYKRDREGSYEQYF
V gene: TRBV9; CDR3 protein: CASSTGTTSTDTQYF
V gene: TRBV10-3; CDR3 protein: CATSETGSSYNEQFF
V gene: TRBV6-5; CDR3 protein: CASSYSGQGASPLHF
V gene: TRBV20-1; CDR3 protein: CSAIAGSDTQYF
V gene: TRBV28; CDR3 protein: CASSSPGTHPYEQYF
V gene: TRBV7-3; CDR3 protein: CASSSATSGVDTQYF
V gene: TRBV6-5; CDR3 protein: CASRRGQVNTEAFF
V gene: TRBV5-1; CDR3 protein: CASSPAGGQMNTGELFF
V gene: TRBV20-1; CDR3 protein: CSARGDSFNQPQHF